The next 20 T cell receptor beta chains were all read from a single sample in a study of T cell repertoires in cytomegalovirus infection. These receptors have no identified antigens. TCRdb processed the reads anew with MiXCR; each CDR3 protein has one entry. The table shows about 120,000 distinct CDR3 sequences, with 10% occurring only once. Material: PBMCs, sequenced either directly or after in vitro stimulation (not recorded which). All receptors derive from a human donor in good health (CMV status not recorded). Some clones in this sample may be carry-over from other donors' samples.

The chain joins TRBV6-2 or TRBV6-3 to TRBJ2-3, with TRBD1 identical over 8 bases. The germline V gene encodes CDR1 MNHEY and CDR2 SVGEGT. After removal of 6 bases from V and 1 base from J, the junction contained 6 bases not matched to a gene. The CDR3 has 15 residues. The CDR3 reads CASSPLTGGTDTQYF. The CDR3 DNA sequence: TGTGCCAGCAGCCCCCTGACAGGGGGCACAGATACGCAGTATTTT.

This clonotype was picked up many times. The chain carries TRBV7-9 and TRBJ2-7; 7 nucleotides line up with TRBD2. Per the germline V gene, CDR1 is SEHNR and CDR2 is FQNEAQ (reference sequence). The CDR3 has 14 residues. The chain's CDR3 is CASSLATSSSLENV. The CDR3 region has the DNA TGTGCCAGCAGCTTAGCGACTAGCTCTTCTTTGGAAAACGTC.

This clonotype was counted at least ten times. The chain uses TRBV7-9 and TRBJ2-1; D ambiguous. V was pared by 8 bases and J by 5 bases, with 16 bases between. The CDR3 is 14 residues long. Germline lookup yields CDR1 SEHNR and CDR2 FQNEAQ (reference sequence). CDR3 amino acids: CASVGLRLDNEQFF. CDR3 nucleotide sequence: TGTGCCAGCGTGGGGTTGAGGTTAGACAATGAGCAGTTCTTC.

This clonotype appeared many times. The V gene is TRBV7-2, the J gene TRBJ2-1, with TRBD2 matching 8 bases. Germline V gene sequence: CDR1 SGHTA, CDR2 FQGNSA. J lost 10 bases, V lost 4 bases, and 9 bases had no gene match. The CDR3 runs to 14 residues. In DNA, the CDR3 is TGTGCCAGCAGCTGGAGAGTCTTAGCGGGGGAGCAGTTCTTC. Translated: CASSWRVLAGEQFF. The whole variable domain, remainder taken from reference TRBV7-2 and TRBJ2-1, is GAGVSQSPSNKVTEKGKDVELRCDPISGHTALYWYRQSLGQGLEFLIYFQGNSAPDKSGLPSDRFSAERTGGSVSTLTIQRTQQEDSAVYLCASSWRVLAGEQFFGPGTRLTVL.

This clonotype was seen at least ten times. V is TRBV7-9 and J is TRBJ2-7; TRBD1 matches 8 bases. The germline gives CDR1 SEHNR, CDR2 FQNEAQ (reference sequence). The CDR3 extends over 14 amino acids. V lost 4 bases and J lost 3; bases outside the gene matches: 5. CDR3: CASSSGQGDYEQYV. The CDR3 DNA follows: TGTGCCAGCAGCTCCGGACAGGGCGACTACGAGCAGTACGTC.

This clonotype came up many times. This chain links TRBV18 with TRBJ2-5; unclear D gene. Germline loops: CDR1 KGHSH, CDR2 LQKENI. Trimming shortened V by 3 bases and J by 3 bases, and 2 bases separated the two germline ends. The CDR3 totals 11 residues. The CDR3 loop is CASSPEETQYF. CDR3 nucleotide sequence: TGTGCCAGCTCACCGGAAGAGACCCAGTACTTC.

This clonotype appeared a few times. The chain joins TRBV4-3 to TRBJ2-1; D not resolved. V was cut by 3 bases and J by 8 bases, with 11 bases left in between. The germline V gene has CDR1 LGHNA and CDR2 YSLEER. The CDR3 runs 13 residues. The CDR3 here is CASSQDLSDEQFF. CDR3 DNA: TGCGCCAGCAGCCAGGACCTTTCCGATGAGCAGTTCTTC.

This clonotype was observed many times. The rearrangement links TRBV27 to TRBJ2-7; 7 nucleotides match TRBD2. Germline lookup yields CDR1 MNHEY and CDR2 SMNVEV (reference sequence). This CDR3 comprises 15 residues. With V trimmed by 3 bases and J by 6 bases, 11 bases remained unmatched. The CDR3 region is CASSLKRDRIGEQYF. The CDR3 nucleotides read TGTGCCAGCAGTTTGAAGCGGGATCGGATAGGCGAGCAGTACTTC.

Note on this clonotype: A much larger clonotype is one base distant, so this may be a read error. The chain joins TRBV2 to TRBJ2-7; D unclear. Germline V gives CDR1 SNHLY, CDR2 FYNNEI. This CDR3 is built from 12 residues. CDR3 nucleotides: TGTGCCAACAGTGTGACCAAGTACGAGCAGTACGTC. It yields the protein CANSVTKYEQYV.

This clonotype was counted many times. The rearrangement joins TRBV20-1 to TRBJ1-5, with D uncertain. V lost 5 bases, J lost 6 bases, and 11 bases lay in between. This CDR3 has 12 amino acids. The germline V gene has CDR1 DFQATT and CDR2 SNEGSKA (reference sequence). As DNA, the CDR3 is TGCAGTGCTTTCACTCCGGGTCAGCCCCAGCATTTT. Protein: CSAFTPGQPQHF.

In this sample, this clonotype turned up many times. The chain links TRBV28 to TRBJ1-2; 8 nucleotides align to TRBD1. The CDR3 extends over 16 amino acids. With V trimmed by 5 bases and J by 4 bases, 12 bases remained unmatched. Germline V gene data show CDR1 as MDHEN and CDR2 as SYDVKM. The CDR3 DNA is TGTGCCAGCAGTCTTTCTGGGACAGGAAACCCCTATGGCTACACCTTC. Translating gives CASSLSGTGNPYGYTF.

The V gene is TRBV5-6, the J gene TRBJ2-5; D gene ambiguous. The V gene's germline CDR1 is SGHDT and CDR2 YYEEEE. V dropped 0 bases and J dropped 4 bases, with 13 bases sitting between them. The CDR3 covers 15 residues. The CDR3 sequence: CASSLDNLRRETQYF. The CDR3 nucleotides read TGTGCCAGCAGCTTGGACAATTTAAGGAGAGAGACCCAGTACTTC.

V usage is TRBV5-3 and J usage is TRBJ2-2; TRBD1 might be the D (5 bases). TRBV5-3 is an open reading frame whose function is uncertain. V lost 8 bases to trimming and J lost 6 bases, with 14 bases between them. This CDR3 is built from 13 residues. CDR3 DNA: TGTGCCAGCAGGGCCGATTTCGCCGGGGAGCTGTTTTTT. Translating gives CASRADFAGELFF.

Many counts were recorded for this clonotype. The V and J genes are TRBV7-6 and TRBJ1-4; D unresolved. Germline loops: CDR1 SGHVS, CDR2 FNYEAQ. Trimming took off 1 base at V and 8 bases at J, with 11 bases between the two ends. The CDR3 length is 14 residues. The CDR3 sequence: CASSLGGLGEKLFF. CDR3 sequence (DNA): TGTGCCAGCAGCTTAGGAGGTCTGGGGGAAAAACTGTTTTTT.

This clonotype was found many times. CDR3: CASSSSGGGETQYF. In DNA form, the CDR3 reads TGTGCCAGCAGCTCCTCCGGGGGAGGAGAGACCCAGTACTTC. V and J are TRBV7-9 and TRBJ2-5, with D perhaps TRBD2 (6 bases). The CDR3 has 14 residues. Germline CDR1 and CDR2: SEHNR and FQNEAQ (reference sequence). Trimming removed 4 bases from V and 4 bases from J, with 13 bases in between.

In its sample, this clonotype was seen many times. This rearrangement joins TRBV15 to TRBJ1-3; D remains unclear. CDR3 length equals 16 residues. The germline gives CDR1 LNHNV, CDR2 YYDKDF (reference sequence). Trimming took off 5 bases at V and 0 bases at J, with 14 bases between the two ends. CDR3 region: CATSPFRTSSGNTIYF. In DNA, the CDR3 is TGTGCCACCAGCCCTTTCCGCACGAGCTCTGGAAACACCATATATTTT.

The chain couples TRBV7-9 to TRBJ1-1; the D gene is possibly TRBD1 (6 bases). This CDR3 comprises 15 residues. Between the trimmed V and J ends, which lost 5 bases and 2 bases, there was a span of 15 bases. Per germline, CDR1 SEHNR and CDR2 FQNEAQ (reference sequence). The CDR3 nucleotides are TGTGCCAGCAGCCCAGCCAACAGGGCTAACACTGAAGCTTTCTTT. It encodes CASSPANRANTEAFF.

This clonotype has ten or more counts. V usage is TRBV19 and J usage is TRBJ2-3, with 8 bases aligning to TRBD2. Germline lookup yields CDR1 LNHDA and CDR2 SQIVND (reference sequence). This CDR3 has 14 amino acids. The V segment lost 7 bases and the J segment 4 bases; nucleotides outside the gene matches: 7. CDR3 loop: CASTPGLEADTQYF. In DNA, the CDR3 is TGTGCCAGTACCCCGGGACTAGAGGCAGATACGCAGTATTTT.

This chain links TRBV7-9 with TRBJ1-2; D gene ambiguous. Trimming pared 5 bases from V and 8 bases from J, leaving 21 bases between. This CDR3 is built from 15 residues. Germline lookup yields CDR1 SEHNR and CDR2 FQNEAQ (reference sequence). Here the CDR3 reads CASSEIFDTPDGYTF. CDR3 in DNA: TGTGCCAGCAGCGAGATTTTCGACACCCCGGACGGCTACACCTTC.

The CDR3 sequence: CASSIYGSATNEKLFF. The DNA of the CDR3 is TGTGCCAGTAGTATCTACGGGAGTGCAACTAATGAAAAACTGTTTTTT. The gene calls are TRBV19 and TRBJ1-4; D remains ambiguous. This CDR3 has 16 amino acids. V was trimmed by 3 bases and J by 0 bases, leaving 11 bases between them. Germline V gene sequence: CDR1 LNHDA, CDR2 SQIVND (reference sequence).